What follows describes a single T cell receptor beta chain. The sample originates from a study of blood T cell repertoires in COVID-19. Study as a whole: Samples of COVID-19 (acute and convalescent) were obtained from the United States, Italy and Spain. Sample material is recorded as cDNA or gDNA derived from T cells, B-cell-depleted T cells, or PBMCs.

The protocol was immunoSEQ multiplex PCR, while the TCRdb copy is restricted to in-frame clones and leaves out a portion. The table lists under 500,000 clones, about 89% of them singletons. CDR1 is SGHRS and CDR2 is YFSETQ in the germline V gene. The V and J ends lost 0 bases and 2 bases respectively, with 16 bases between them. The CDR3 runs 17 residues. The source is a woman in her twenties or thirties with acute or convalescent COVID-19. Sequencing input: peripheral blood. The chain combines TRBV5-1 with TRBJ2-3; D gene uncertain. CDR3 amino acids: CASSLGLRPVSTDTQYF. The CDR3 DNA reads TGCGCCAGCAGCTTGGGGCTCAGGCCTGTTTCCACAGATACGCAGTATTTT.